This T cell receptor beta chain comes out of a study of blood T cell repertoires in COVID-19. Overall study context: There were acute and convalescent COVID-19 samples, and they came from the United States, Italy and Spain. Sources were T cells, B-cell-depleted T cells, or PBMCs; the material itself was cDNA or gDNA.

In the original workflow: Amplification from reference gene primers served as the basis for estimated nucleated cell counts. Assay used: immunoSEQ multiplex PCR; TCRdb lists only in-frame clones, some missing. That table furnishes V, J and clone size, whereas the DNA furnished D and trimming. This sample has about 34,000 clones, with less than 90% found just once. There are 18 residues in the CDR3. V dropped 5 bases and J dropped 3 bases, with 23 bases sitting between them. Germline assignment: CDR1 SGHNT and CDR2 YENEEA. This clonotype was obtained from a man in his sixties or seventies with active COVID-19. Sequencing was performed on peripheral blood. V is TRBV11-3 and J is TRBJ1-3; D is unclear. CDR3 protein: CASSISPAGGSLGNTIYF. Here the CDR3 DNA reads TGTGCCAGCAGCATATCCCCGGCGGGCGGCTCGCTTGGAAACACCATATATTTT.